This T cell receptor (beta chain) was observed in a study of human T cells and chemical hapten exposure. About the research overall: The study sensitized with 2% DPC on a 2 cm by 2 cm patch of upper inner arm skin. Patch tests applied 0.01% DPC to the upper back and were scored after 6 days.

A single record per CDR3 protein comes from TCRdb applying MiXCR to the RACE reads. Here the sample spans tens of thousands of distinct CDR3 sequences, approximately 9.7% being singletons. General observations from the study: Since the donors had alopecia, their immune response may not be the same as that of healthy people.

This clonotype was seen many times. Its antigen remains unknown. Trimming removed 3 bases from V and 0 bases from J; junction bases left unmatched: 3. Germline CDR1 LGHNA, CDR2 YNFKEQ. This CDR3 spans 17 amino acids. This sample's time point: patch test 2, 6 weeks after DPC sensitization. Indicated treatment: therapeutic diphenylcyclopropenone sensitization with weekly scalp DPC. Total RNA extraction was carried out from unfractionated whole blood. Staff drew blood before applying each patch test. The chain has TRBV4-2 and TRBJ2-3; 13 bases are a match to TRBD2. The sequencing used whole blood, collected in connection with sensitization to the hapten diphenylcyclopropenone (DPC). This TCR derives from a woman younger than 45 with alopecia areata. Some clones in this sample may be carry-over from other donors' samples. CDR3 DNA: TGTGCCAGCAGCCAGGGGACTAGCGGGGCTAGCACAGATACGCAGTATTTT. As protein: CASSQGTSGASTDTQYF.